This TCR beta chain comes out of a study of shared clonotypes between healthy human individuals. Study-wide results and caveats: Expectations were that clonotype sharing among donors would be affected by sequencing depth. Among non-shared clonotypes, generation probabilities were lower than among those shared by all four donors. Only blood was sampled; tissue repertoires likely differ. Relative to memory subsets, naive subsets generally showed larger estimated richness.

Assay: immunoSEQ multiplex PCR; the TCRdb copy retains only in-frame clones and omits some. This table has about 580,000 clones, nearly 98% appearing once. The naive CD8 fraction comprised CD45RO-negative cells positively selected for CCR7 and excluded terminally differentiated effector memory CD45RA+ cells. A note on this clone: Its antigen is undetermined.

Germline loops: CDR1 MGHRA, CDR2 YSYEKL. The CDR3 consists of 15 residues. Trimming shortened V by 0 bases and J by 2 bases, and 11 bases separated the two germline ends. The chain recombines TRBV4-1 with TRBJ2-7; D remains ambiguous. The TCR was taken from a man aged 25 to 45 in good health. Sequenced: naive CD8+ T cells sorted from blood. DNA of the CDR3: TGCGCCAGCAGCCAAGAGCGAGACGGAGCCTACGAGCAGTACTTC. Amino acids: CASSQERDGAYEQYF.